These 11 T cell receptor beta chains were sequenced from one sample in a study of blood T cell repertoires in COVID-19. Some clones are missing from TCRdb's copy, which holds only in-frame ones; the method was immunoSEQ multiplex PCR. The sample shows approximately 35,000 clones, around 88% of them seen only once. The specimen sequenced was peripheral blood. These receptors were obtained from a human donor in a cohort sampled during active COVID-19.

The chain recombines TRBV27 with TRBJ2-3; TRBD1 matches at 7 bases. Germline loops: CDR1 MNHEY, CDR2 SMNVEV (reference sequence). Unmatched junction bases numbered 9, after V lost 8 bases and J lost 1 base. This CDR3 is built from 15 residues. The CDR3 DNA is TGTGCCAGCGCCTACAGGGGCGCAGGCACAGATACGCAGTATTTT. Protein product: CASAYRGAGTDTQYF.

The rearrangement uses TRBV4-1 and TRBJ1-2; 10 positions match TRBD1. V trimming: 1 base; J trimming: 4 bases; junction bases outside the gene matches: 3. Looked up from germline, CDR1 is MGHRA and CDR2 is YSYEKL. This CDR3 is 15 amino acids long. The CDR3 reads CASSQGQGAVYGYTF. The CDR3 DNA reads TGCGCCAGCAGCCAAGGACAGGGGGCGGTCTATGGCTACACCTTC.

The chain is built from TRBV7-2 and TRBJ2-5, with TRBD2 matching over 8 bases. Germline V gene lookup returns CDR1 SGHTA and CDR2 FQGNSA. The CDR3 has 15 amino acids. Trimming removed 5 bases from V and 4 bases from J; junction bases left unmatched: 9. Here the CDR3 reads CASSPRRGAAETQYF. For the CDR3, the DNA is TGTGCCAGCAGCCCCAGGCGGGGGGCAGCAGAGACCCAGTACTTC.

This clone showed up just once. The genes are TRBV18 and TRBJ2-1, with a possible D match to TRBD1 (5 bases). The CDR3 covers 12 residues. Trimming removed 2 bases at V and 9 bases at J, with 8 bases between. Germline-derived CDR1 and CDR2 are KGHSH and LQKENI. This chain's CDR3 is CASSPGHPEQFF. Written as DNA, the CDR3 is TGTGCCAGCTCACCAGGACATCCTGAGCAGTTCTTC.

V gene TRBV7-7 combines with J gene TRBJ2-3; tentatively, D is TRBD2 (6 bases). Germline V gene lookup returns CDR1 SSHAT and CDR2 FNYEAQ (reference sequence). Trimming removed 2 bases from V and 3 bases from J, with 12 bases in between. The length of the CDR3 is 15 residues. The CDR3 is CASSLFSGSTDTQYF. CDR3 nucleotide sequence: TGTGCCAGCAGCTTATTTAGCGGCTCAACAGATACGCAGTATTTT.

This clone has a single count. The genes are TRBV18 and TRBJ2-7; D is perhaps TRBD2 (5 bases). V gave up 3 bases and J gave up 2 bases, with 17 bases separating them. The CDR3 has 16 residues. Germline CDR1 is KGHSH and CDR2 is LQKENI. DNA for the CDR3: TGTGCCAGCTCACCTGCTGCGTCCTCGCGGGCCTACGAGCAGTACTTC. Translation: CASSPAASSRAYEQYF. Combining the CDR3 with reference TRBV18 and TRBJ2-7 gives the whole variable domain NAGVMQNPRHLVRRRGQEARLRCSPMKGHSHVYWYRQLPEEGLKFMVYLQKENIIDESGMPKERFSAEFPKEGPSILRIQQVVRGDSAAYFCASSPAASSRAYEQYFGPGTRLTVT.

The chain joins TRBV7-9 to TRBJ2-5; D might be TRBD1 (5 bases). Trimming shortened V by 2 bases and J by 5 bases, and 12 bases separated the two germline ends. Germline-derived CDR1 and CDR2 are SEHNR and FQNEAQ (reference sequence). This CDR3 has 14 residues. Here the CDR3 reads CASSLSRAAETQYF. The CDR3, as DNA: TGTGCCAGCAGCTTAAGCAGGGCCGCGGAGACCCAGTACTTC.

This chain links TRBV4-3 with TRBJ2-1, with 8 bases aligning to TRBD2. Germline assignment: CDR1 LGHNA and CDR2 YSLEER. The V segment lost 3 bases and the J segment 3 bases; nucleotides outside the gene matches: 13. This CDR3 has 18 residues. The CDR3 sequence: CASSQRGRSGRNYNEQFF. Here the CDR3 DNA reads TGCGCCAGCAGCCAGAGAGGACGGAGCGGGAGAAACTACAATGAGCAGTTCTTC.

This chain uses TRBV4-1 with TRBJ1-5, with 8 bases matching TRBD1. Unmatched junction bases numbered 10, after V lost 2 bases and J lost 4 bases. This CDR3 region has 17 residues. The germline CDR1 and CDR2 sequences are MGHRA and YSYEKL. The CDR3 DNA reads TGCGCCAGCAGCCAACCCACAGCGGACAGGGAAAATCAGCCCCAGCATTTT. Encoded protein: CASSQPTADRENQPQHF.

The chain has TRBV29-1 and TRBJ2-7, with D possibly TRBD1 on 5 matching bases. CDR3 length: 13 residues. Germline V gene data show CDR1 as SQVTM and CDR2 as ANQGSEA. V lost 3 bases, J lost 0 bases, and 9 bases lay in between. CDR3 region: CSVDRVNSYEQYF. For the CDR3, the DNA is TGCAGCGTTGACAGGGTGAACTCCTACGAGCAGTACTTC.

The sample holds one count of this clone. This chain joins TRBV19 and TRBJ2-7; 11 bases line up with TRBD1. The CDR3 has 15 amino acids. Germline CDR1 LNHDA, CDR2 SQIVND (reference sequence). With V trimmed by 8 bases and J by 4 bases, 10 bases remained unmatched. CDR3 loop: CASHGQGTGGYEQYF. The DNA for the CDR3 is TGTGCCAGTCACGGGCAAGGGACAGGGGGGTACGAGCAGTACTTC.